This T cell receptor (beta chain) was retrieved from a study of vaccination and CD4 T cells after COVID-19. Study as a whole: Culture controls were given either a CEFX pool, an HIV-1 Nef pool, or no peptide. Study findings and constraints: Spike mono-reactivity was found in 304 of 307 vaccine-specific clones from convalescent patients.

At the Johns Hopkins FTIC core, DNA taken from cultured CD4+ T cells was sequenced by way of the Oncomine TCR Beta short-read assay. From CD4+ T cells that had been cultured, genomic DNA was extracted. TCRdb itself ran the PCR reads through MiXCR, one entry per CDR3 protein. The repertoire holds roughly 16,000 distinct CDR3 sequences, approximately 27% seen once, with less than 25% in the top ten. This clonotype is medium-sized. No antigen is known for it. Germline CDR1 and CDR2: MNHNS and SASEGT. This CDR3 comprises 13 residues. The ends were cut back, 5 bases at V and 7 bases at J, with 14 bases in the middle. Treatment described: approximately 9-day PBMC culture with coronavirus spike peptide pools or control peptides (ViraFEST assay).

The specimen sequenced was cultured CD4+ T cells from blood. This chain connects TRBV6-1 to TRBJ1-2; D is possibly TRBD1 (5 bases). This TCR came from a human donor with COVID-19. The CDR3, as DNA: TGTGCCAGCAGTCGGCAGGGCTTTGGTGGCTACACCTTC. Its protein product is CASSRQGFGGYTF.